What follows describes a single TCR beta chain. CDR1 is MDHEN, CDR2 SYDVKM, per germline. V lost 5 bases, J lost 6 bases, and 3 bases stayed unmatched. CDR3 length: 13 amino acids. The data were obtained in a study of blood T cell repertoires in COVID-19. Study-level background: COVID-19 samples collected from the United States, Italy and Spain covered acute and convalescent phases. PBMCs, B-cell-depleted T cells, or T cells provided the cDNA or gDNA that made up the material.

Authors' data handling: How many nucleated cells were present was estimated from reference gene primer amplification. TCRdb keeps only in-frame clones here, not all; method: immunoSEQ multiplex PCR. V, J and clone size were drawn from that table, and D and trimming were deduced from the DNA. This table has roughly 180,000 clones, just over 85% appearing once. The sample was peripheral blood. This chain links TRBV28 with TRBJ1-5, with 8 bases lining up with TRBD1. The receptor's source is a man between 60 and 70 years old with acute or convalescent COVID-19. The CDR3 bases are TGTGCCAGCAGTCCAGGGGGCGTTCAGCCCCAGCATTTT. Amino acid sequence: CASSPGGVQPQHF. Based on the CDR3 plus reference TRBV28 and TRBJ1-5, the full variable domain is DVKVTQSSRYLVKRTGEKVFLECVQDMDHENMFWYRQDPGLGLRLIYFSYDVKMKEKGDIPEGYSVSREKKERFSLILESASTNQTSMYLCASSPGGVQPQHFGDGTRLSIL.